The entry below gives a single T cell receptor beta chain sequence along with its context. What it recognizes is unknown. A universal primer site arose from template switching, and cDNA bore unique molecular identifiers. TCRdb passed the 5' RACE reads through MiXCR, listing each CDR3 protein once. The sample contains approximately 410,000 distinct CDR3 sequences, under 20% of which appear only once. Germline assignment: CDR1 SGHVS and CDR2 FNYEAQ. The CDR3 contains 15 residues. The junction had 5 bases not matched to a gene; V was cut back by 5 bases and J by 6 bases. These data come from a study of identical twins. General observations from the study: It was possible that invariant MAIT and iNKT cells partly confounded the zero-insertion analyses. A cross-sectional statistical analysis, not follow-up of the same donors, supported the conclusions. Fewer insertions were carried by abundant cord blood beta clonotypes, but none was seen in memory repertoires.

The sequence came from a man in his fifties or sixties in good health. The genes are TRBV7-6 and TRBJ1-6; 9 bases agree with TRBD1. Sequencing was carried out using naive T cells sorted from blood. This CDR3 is CASSARDRANSPLHF. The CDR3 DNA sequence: TGTGCCAGCAGCGCCCGGGACAGGGCTAATTCACCCCTCCACTTT.